Here is one TCR beta chain with its context. The antigen is unknown. V was clipped by 4 bases and J by 0 bases, with 15 bases between them. Per germline, CDR1 SNHLY and CDR2 FYNNEI. The CDR3 is made up of 16 amino acids. This record comes from a study of cytomegalovirus exposure and HLA in healthy donors. In the PCR, 60 Vbeta and 13 Jbeta primers were used. In the original processing: The count from a later analysis was about 80 million unique TCR beta chains, 9 million to 12 million of them shared. Produced via immunoSEQ multiplex PCR; TCRdb's table is partial and in-frame only. The V and J calls and clone size are taken from that table; D and trimming were inferred from the DNA. Here the sample table reports 56,000 or so clones. Study-level points and caveats: By a later analysis, the bulk of CMV-associated TCR beta chains appeared HLA-restricted.

The clonotype originates from a female donor in good health and CMV-seronegative. The V gene is TRBV2, the J gene TRBJ1-1; D is possibly TRBD1 (6 bases). The sample comprised PBMCs. In nucleotides, the CDR3 is TGTGCCAGCAGTGTCGGCAGGGGCCGTATGAACACTGAAGCTTTCTTT. This encodes CASSVGRGRMNTEAFF.